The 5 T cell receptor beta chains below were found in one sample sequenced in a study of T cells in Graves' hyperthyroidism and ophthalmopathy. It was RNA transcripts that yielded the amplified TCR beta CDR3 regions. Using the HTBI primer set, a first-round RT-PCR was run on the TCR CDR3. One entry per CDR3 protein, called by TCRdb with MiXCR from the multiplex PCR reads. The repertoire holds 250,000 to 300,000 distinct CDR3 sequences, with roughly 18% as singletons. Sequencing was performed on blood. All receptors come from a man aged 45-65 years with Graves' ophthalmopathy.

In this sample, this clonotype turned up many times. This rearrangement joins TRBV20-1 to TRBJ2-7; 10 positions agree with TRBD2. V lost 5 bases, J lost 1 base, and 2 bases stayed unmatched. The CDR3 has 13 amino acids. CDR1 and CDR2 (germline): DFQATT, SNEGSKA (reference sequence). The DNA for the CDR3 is TGCAGTGCTGTTAGCGGGAGGTCCTACGAGCAGTACTTC. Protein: CSAVSGRSYEQYF.

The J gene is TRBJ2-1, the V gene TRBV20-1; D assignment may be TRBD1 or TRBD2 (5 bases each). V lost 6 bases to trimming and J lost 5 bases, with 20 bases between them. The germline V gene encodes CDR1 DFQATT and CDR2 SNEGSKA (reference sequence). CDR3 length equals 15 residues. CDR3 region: CSALSPYRRDNEQFF. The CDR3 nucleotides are TGCAGTGCCCTTTCACCATACAGGCGGGACAATGAGCAGTTCTTC.

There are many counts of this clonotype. The CDR3 region is CASSLGQNPGDGYTF. In nucleotides, the CDR3 is TGCGCCAGCAGCTTGGGGCAGAACCCTGGAGATGGCTACACCTTC. The rearrangement uses TRBV5-1 and TRBJ1-2, with D uncertain. The germline gives CDR1 SGHRS, CDR2 YFSETQ. This CDR3 has 15 residues. Trimming stripped 0 bases from V and 6 bases from J, with 15 bases between.

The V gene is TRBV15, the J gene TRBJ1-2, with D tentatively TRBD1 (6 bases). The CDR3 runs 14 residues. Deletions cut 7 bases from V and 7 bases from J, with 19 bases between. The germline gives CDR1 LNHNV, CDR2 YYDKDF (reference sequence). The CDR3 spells CATTDKWGLGGYTF. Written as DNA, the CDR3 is TGTGCCACCACCGACAAATGGGGGCTGGGTGGCTACACCTTC.

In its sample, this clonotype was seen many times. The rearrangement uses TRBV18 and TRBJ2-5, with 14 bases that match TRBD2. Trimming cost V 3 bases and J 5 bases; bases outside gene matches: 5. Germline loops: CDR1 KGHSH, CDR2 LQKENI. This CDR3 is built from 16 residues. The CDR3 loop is CASSPTGLAGVETQYF. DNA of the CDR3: TGTGCCAGCTCACCGACGGGACTAGCGGGAGTGGAGACCCAGTACTTC.